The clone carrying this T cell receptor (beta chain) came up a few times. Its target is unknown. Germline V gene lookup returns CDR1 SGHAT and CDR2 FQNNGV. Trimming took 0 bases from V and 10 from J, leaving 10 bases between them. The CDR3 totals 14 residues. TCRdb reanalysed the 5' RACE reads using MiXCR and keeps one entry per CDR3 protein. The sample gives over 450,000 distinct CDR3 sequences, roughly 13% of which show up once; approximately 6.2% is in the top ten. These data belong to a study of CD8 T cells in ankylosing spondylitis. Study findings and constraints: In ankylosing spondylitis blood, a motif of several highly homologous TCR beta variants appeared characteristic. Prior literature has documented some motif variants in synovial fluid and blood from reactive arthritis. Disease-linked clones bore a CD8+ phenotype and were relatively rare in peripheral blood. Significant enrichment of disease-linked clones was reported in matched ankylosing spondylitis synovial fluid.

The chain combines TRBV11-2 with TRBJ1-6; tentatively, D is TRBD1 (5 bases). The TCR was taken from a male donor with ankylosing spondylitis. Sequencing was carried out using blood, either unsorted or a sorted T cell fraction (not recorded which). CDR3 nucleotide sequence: TGTGCCAGCAGCTTAGACAGGGTGGGCTCACCCCTCCACTTT. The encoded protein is CASSLDRVGSPLHF.